These 6 T cell receptor beta chains originate from one sample sequenced in a study of shared clonotypes between healthy human individuals. As defined, naive CD8 cells were CD45RO-negative and positively selected for CCR7, with terminally differentiated effector memory CD45RA+ cells excluded. The protocol was immunoSEQ multiplex PCR, while the TCRdb copy is restricted to in-frame clones and leaves out a portion. Of 1.5 million to 2.5 million clones in the sample, approximately 94% are singletons; the top ten hold approximately 1%. Material for sequencing was naive CD8+ T cells sorted from blood. The receptors derive from a man between 18 and 29 years old in good health.

This rearrangement joins TRBV19 to TRBJ2-7; D might be TRBD2 (5 bases). The CDR3 spans 13 residues. The V gene's germline CDR1 is LNHDA and CDR2 SQIVND (reference sequence). Deletions cut 8 bases from V and 1 base from J, with 12 bases between. This CDR3 is CASGFRGSYEQYF. In DNA, the CDR3 is TGTGCCAGTGGTTTTCGGGGTTCCTACGAGCAGTACTTC.

CDR3 coding DNA: TGCGCCAGCAGCAACGCATTCGGGAACACTGAAGCTTTCTTT. Translating it yields CASSNAFGNTEAFF. The chain couples TRBV4-1 to TRBJ1-1; D call uncertain. This CDR3 is built from 14 residues. Germline CDR1 reads MGHRA; CDR2 reads YSYEKL. The V end lost 5 bases, the J end lost 1 base, and 11 bases lay between the germline ends.

V usage is TRBV27 and J usage is TRBJ2-7; D is ambiguous. V lost 3 bases, J lost 1 base, and 16 bases lay in between. This CDR3 spans 16 amino acids. Germline lookup yields CDR1 MNHEY and CDR2 SMNVEV (reference sequence). In DNA form, the CDR3 reads TGTGCCAGCAGTTTGCTACTACCGAAATTATCCTACGAGCAGTACTTC. Protein: CASSLLLPKLSYEQYF.

As regards this clone: Other DNA sequences within the sample encode an identical CDR3. This chain links TRBV19 with TRBJ2-7, with TRBD1 matching 11 bases. Germline V gives CDR1 LNHDA, CDR2 SQIVND (reference sequence). V lost 5 bases to trimming and J lost 3 bases; unmatched junction nucleotides: 3. The CDR3 extends over 14 amino acids. CDR3 sequence: CASSAGTGGYEQYF. CDR3 nucleotides: TGTGCCAGTAGTGCCGGGACAGGGGGCTACGAGCAGTACTTC.

CDR3 bases: TGTGCCAGCAACCGCGGACTAGCGGACGAGCAGTACTTC. This gives the protein CASNRGLADEQYF. The V gene is TRBV6-4, the J gene TRBJ2-7; 10 bases are a match to TRBD2. The CDR3 is 13 amino acids. With 7 bases clipped from V and 5 bases from J, the junction kept 5 bases outside the gene matches. CDR1 is MRHNA, CDR2 SNTAGT, per germline.

CDR3 loop: CAWSVGSGASYEQYF. CDR3 nucleotide sequence: TGTGCCTGGAGTGTCGGTAGCGGGGCCTCCTACGAGCAGTACTTC. The chain combines TRBV30 with TRBJ2-7, with 8 bases lining up with TRBD2. Losses at the gene ends were 0 bases for V and 0 bases for J; bases not matched to a gene: 4. This CDR3 spans 15 amino acids. Germline V gene data show CDR1 as GTSNPN and CDR2 as SVGIG (reference sequence).